Presented here are 15 T cell receptor beta chains from one specimen sequenced in a study of blood T cell repertoires in COVID-19. Produced via immunoSEQ multiplex PCR; TCRdb's table is partial and in-frame only. The data contain around 100,000 clones, about 77% of them singletons. Sequencing was performed on peripheral blood. The receptors come from a woman aged 70-85 years with acute or convalescent COVID-19.

The sample holds a few counts of this clone. The chain combines TRBV13 with TRBJ2-2; 11 bases line up with TRBD2. V trimming: 5 bases; J trimming: 5 bases; junction bases outside the gene matches: 7. Germline CDR1 PRHDT, CDR2 FYEKMQ (reference sequence). The CDR3 is made up of 16 amino acids. The CDR3 DNA sequence: TGTGCCAGCAGCCAAATACTAGCGGGGGAAACCGGGGAGCTGTTTTTT. Translating gives CASSQILAGETGELFF.

The chain joins TRBV28 to TRBJ1-2; 9 bases are shared with TRBD1. In germline, CDR1 is MDHEN, CDR2 SYDVKM. The V segment lost 6 bases and the J segment 4 bases; nucleotides outside the gene matches: 9. This CDR3 is 15 amino acids long. The CDR3 DNA sequence: TGTGCCAGCAGCCACAGGGGGCAGGGGTCCTATGGCTACACCTTC. Its protein is CASSHRGQGSYGYTF.

The chain couples TRBV3-1 (or the pseudogene TRBV3-2) to TRBJ1-4; D ambiguous. The V end was cut by 0 bases, the J end by 5 bases, with 7 bases between. The germline gives CDR1 LGHDT, CDR2 YNNKEL (reference sequence). This CDR3 has 14 residues. The CDR3 reads CASSQEAENEKLFF. The CDR3 nucleotides are TGTGCCAGCAGCCAAGAGGCGGAGAATGAAAAACTGTTTTTT.

The chain joins TRBV10-3 to TRBJ1-3; the D gene is possibly TRBD1 (6 bases). V lost 11 bases to trimming and J lost 0 bases, with 17 bases between them. The CDR3 has 15 residues. The germline V gene encodes CDR1 ENHRY and CDR2 SYGVKD. The CDR3 spells CAVLPATGSGNTIYF. In DNA form, the CDR3 reads TGTGCCGTCCTCCCGGCGACAGGCTCTGGAAACACCATATATTTT.

The rearrangement joins TRBV5-1 to TRBJ2-7, with 7 positions matching TRBD1. CDR1 SGHRS and CDR2 YFSETQ come from the germline V gene. The CDR3 consists of 15 residues. J lost 3 bases, V lost 0 bases, and 6 bases had no gene match. The CDR3 DNA reads TGCGCCAGCAGCTTGGTTTCAGGGGGTGGCTACGAGCAGTACTTC. As protein: CASSLVSGGGYEQYF.

Details on this clone: It is unclear where the CDR3 begins or ends on the DNA, so no DNA is shown, and the CDR3 is as TCRdb lists it. The genes are TRBV6-2 or TRBV6-3 and TRBJ1-2; the DNA was not used to check the table's D call, TRBD1. The germline gives CDR1 MNHEY, CDR2 SVGEGT. The CDR3 numbers 15 amino acids, ends counted. The CDR3: CASSSSPTESYGYTF.

The rearrangement links TRBV2 to TRBJ2-7; 8 bases align to TRBD2. The CDR3 has 17 residues. Trimming at V came to 6 bases and at J to 3 bases, leaving 16 bases not matched to a gene. Germline V gives CDR1 SNHLY, CDR2 FYNNEI. CDR3 sequence: CASSPGRGGGTYYEQYV. For the CDR3, the DNA is TGTGCCAGCAGCCCCGGGAGGGGAGGGGGGACATACTACGAGCAGTACGTC.

The rearrangement links TRBV19 to TRBJ2-1; the match to TRBD2 covers 10 bases. Germline V gene data show CDR1 as LNHDA and CDR2 as SQIVND (reference sequence). The CDR3 loop spans 15 amino acids. The junction had 6 bases not matched to a gene; V was cut back by 4 bases and J by 6 bases. The CDR3 DNA is TGTGCCAGTAGTACTCAAGCGGGGGGGCGCAATGAGCAGTTCTTC. The encoded protein is CASSTQAGGRNEQFF.

The V call is TRBV7-3, the J call TRBJ2-2; TRBD2 aligns across 13 bases. Trimming cost V 6 bases and J 4 bases; bases outside gene matches: 14. The CDR3 totals 19 residues. Germline CDR1 and CDR2: SGHTA and FQGTGA. The CDR3 DNA reads as TGTGCCAGCAGTCTACGCGCCAGACTAGCGGGGGGTAGCACCGGGGAGCTGTTTTTT. Its protein is CASSLRARLAGGSTGELFF.

This clone was detected a few times. This chain uses TRBV27 with TRBJ2-1; the D gene is possibly TRBD1 (6 bases). Per the germline V gene, CDR1 is MNHEY and CDR2 is SMNVEV (reference sequence). The CDR3 sequence is 16 residues long. V lost 5 bases to trimming and J lost 3 bases, with 17 bases between them. This CDR3 reads CASSNARDRNYNEQFF. CDR3 nucleotide sequence: TGTGCCAGCAGTAACGCCCGAGACAGGAACTACAATGAGCAGTTCTTC.

This clone was observed once. This chain joins TRBV29-1 and TRBJ2-3; 12 positions match TRBD2. J was trimmed by 6 bases and V by 6 bases; bases with no gene match: 10. Germline CDR1 reads SQVTM; CDR2 reads ANQGSEA. This CDR3 has 15 residues. The CDR3 here is CSVPTSGGGGDTQYF. The CDR3 coding sequence is TGCAGCGTCCCGACTAGCGGGGGAGGTGGGGATACGCAGTATTTT.

The chain uses TRBV28 and TRBJ1-1, with unresolved D. Germline loops: CDR1 MDHEN, CDR2 SYDVKM. The germline V and J ends were trimmed by 2 bases and 10 bases, with 11 bases remaining between them. CDR3 size: 12 residues. The CDR3: CASSLPGLGAFF. CDR3 coding DNA: TGTGCCAGCAGTTTACCGGGGTTGGGAGCTTTCTTT.

The V gene is TRBV2, the J gene TRBJ1-5; a possible D gene is TRBD1 (5 bases). The CDR3 is made up of 14 amino acids. V was clipped by 6 bases and J by 2 bases, with 11 bases between them. Germline loops: CDR1 SNHLY, CDR2 FYNNEI. CDR3 residues: CASRGDTGNQPQHF. The CDR3 DNA sequence: TGTGCCAGCAGAGGGGATACGGGCAATCAGCCCCAGCATTTT.

This clone has only a few counts. The chain employs TRBV2 and TRBJ2-5, with a weak D call TRBD2 (5 bases). Trimming took 11 bases from V and 5 from J, leaving 6 bases between them. There are 9 residues in the CDR3. The germline V gene has CDR1 SNHLY and CDR2 FYNNEI. Here the CDR3 DNA reads TGTGCCTGCGGGGAGACCCAGTACTTC. It encodes CACGETQYF.

The genes are TRBV21-1 and TRBJ2-7; the table's D gene call, TRBD1, was not cross checked with the DNA. The better agreement between TRBJ2-1 and the DNA end casts doubt on the J call. TRBV21-1 is shown as a pseudogene. The CDR3 runs 15 residues. CDR3 sequence (DNA): TGTGCCAGCAGCAAAGGGGACAGGGGGTACAATGAGCAGTTCTTC. It specifies CASSKGDRGYNEQFF.